Reported below is one T cell receptor (beta chain). The CDR3 sequence is 13 residues long. Trimming cost V 8 bases and J 0 bases, with 11 bases left between them. Germline loops: CDR1 SNHLY, CDR2 FYNNEI. These data come from a study of blood T cell repertoires in COVID-19. Across the study: The United States, Italy and Spain supplied acute and convalescent COVID-19 samples.

Original data processing: Counts of nucleated cells, estimated from reference gene primer amplification, were obtained. Profiled with immunoSEQ multiplex PCR; TCRdb holds only in-frame clones, not every one. V and J calls and clone size are copied from that table; D and trimming were computed from the DNA. The data contain tens of thousands of clones, more than 60% of them seen just once; the ten biggest clones take up about 15%. The sequencing input was peripheral blood. The chain employs TRBV2 and TRBJ2-7, with D hard to call. The source of this sequence is a woman in her seventies with acute or convalescent COVID-19. The CDR3 loop reads CASRRSSSYEQYV. CDR3 sequence (DNA): TGTGCCAGCCGTCGATCCAGCTCCTACGAGCAGTACGTC.